These T cell receptor beta chains were read from a single sample in a study of T cell repertoires in ileal Crohn's disease. The assay was immunoSEQ multiplex PCR, and TCRdb's table has in-frame clones only and misses some. The sample consists of approximately 15,000 clones, 75% to 90% of them appearing once. The sample comprised ileal tissue. These receptor sequences come from an adult with Crohn's disease. The CDR3 runs from the conserved cysteine through the conserved F or W. The D gene is left open where the match is weak. Size is stated for part of the rows, as once, few or many counts, or as a class when the clone is expanded.

CDR3: CASSQQGRNTEAFF
DNA: TGTGCCAGCAGCCAACAGGGGAGGAACACTGAAGCTTTCTTT
size: .
V: TRBV5-5
D: TRBD1
J: TRBJ1-1

CDR3: CATVSDSNYGYTF
DNA: TGTGCCACAGTTTCGGACAGTAACTATGGCTACACCTTC
size: .
V: TRBV10-3
D: .
J: TRBJ1-2

CDR3: CATSPRTSTDTQYF
DNA: TGTGCCACCAGCCCGCGTACTAGCACAGATACGCAGTATTTT
size: .
V: TRBV10-3
D: .
J: TRBJ2-3

CDR3: CAWSEDRGGQPQHF
DNA: TGTGCCTGGAGTGAGGACAGGGGTGGTCAGCCCCAGCATTTT
size: once
V: TRBV30
D: TRBD1
J: TRBJ1-5

CDR3: CASSPGSGGANVLTF
DNA: TGTGCCAGCTCACCGGGCTCTGGGGGGGCCAACGTCCTGACTTTC
size: .
V: TRBV18
D: .
J: TRBJ2-6

CDR3: CASSLAGVNEQYF
DNA: TGCGCCAGCAGCTTGGCGGGGGTTAACGAGCAGTACTTC
size: .
V: TRBV5-1
D: .
J: TRBJ2-7

CDR3: CASSVNADNYGYTF
DNA: TGTGCCAGCAGCGTAAACGCAGATAACTATGGCTACACCTTC
size: .
V: TRBV9
D: .
J: TRBJ1-2

CDR3: CAWSVIIRGLNTEAFF
DNA: TGTGCCTGGAGTGTAATAATCAGGGGACTGAACACTGAAGCTTTCTTT
size: .
V: TRBV30
D: .
J: TRBJ1-1

CDR3: CASSPLAGGSDEQFF
DNA: TGCGCCAGCAGCCCCCTAGCGGGAGGGTCCGATGAGCAGTTCTTC
size: .
V: TRBV5-1
D: TRBD2
J: TRBJ2-1

CDR3: CASSPLGTPVPEAFF
DNA: TGCGCCAGCAGCCCGCTCGGGACTCCAGTACCTGAAGCTTTCTTT
size: .
V: TRBV5-1
D: .
J: TRBJ1-1

CDR3: CASSDEGAGITDTQYF
DNA: TGTGCCAGCAGTGACGAAGGTGCGGGGATCACAGATACGCAGTATTTT
size: .
V: TRBV6-4
D: .
J: TRBJ2-3

CDR3: CASSQVSYNEQFF
DNA: TGCGCCAGCAGCCAGGTCTCCTACAATGAGCAGTTCTTC
size: .
V: TRBV5-1
D: .
J: TRBJ2-1

CDR3: CAWSSGLISGANVLTF
DNA: TGTGCCTGGAGTTCGGGACTGATCTCTGGGGCCAACGTCCTGACTTTC
size: once
V: TRBV30
D: .
J: TRBJ2-6

CDR3: CASSLVDGETPYENQPQHF
DNA: TGTGCCAGCAGCTTGGTCGACGGGGAGACTCCTTACGAGAATCAGCCCCAGCATTTT
size: .
V: TRBV5-6
D: .
J: TRBJ1-5

CDR3: CASGFQQGYEQYF
DNA: TGCGCCAGCGGATTCCAACAGGGGTACGAGCAGTACTTC
size: few
V: TRBV4-1
D: TRBD1
J: TRBJ2-7

CDR3: CASGPRFGTARDTQYF
DNA: TGTGCCAGCGGACCCCGGTTCGGGACAGCCCGAGATACGCAGTATTTT
size: .
V: TRBV7-2
D: TRBD1
J: TRBJ2-3

CDR3: CASSETTSGVGNEQFF
DNA: TGTGCCAGCAGTGAAACCACTAGCGGGGTAGGGAATGAGCAGTTCTTC
size: few
V: TRBV6-1
D: TRBD2
J: TRBJ2-1

CDR3: CASLRTGATEAFF
DNA: TGTGCCAGCCTTCGGACAGGGGCCACTGAAGCTTTCTTT
size: once
V: TRBV7-9
D: TRBD1
J: TRBJ1-1

CDR3: CASSQAGGFQETQYF
DNA: TGTGCCAGCAGCCAAGCGGGGGGATTCCAAGAGACCCAGTACTTC
size: .
V: TRBV7-3
D: TRBD2
J: TRBJ2-5

CDR3: CASSIADTQYF
DNA: TGTGCCAGTAGCATAGCAGATACGCAGTATTTT
size: .
V: TRBV6-5
D: .
J: TRBJ2-3

CDR3: CASSLELATAYNEQFF
DNA: TGCGCCAGCAGCTTGGAACTAGCGACAGCCTACAATGAGCAGTTCTTC
size: .
V: TRBV5-1
D: TRBD2
J: TRBJ2-1

CDR3: CASSFSGFTDTQYF
DNA: TGTGCCAGCAGCTTTAGCGGATTCACAGATACGCAGTATTTT
size: .
V: TRBV7-9
D: .
J: TRBJ2-3

CDR3: CASSLSGTPNYGYTF
DNA: TGTGCCAGCAGTTTATCAGGGACTCCCAACTATGGCTACACCTTC
size: .
V: TRBV28
D: .
J: TRBJ1-2

CDR3: CASSPDRGRYGYTF
DNA: TGTGCCAGCAGTCCGGACAGGGGCCGCTATGGCTACACCTTC
size: .
V: TRBV6-5
D: TRBD1
J: TRBJ1-2

CDR3: CASRVRVLNEQYF
DNA: TGTGCCAGCAGGGTCCGGGTACTCAACGAGCAGTACTTC
size: .
V: TRBV2
D: .
J: TRBJ2-7

CDR3: CASSLAGEREKLFF
DNA: TGCGCCAGCAGCTTGGCAGGGGAGAGGGAAAAACTGTTTTTT
size: .
V: TRBV5-1
D: .
J: TRBJ1-4

CDR3: CASPDSNYGYTF
DNA: TGTGCCAGCCCAGACAGTAACTATGGCTACACCTTC
size: .
V: TRBV7-9
D: .
J: TRBJ1-2

CDR3: CASSVLAGGPVTGELFF
DNA: TGTGCCAGCAGTGTATTAGCGGGAGGGCCGGTCACCGGGGAGCTGTTTTTT
size: .
V: TRBV25-1
D: TRBD2
J: TRBJ2-2

CDR3: CASSASGSYNEQFF
DNA: TGTGCCAGTAGCGCTAGCGGGTCCTACAATGAGCAGTTCTTC
size: .
V: TRBV19
D: TRBD2
J: TRBJ2-1